Below are 26 T cell receptor beta chains sequenced from a single sample in a study of vaccination and CD4 T cells after COVID-19. These TCRs are of unknown antigen specificity. Described treatment: roughly 11-day PBMC culture with coronavirus spike peptide pools or control peptides (ViraFEST assay). It was before the COVID-19 pandemic (2011-2018) that the unexposed donor's CD4+ T cells were collected. The Oncomine TCR Beta short-read assay sequenced DNA from cultured CD4+ T cells. TCRdb re-called the PCR reads through MiXCR, storing one row per CDR3 protein. The sample consists of over 5,000 distinct CDR3 sequences, roughly 40% of them appearing once. The sample consisted of CD4+ T cells from blood, cultured in vitro. These receptors originate from a human donor in good health.

This clonotype is medium-sized by share. V is TRBV20-1 and J is TRBJ1-5; perhaps TRBD1 as D (6 bases). The CDR3 has 15 residues. V lost 3 bases to trimming and J lost 6 bases, with 18 bases between them. The V gene's germline CDR1 is DFQATT and CDR2 SNEGSKA (reference sequence). The CDR3 here is CSARSNRVGGQPQHF. CDR3 coding DNA: TGCAGTGCTAGGTCGAACAGGGTGGGTGGTCAGCCCCAGCATTTT.

The chain has TRBV20-1 and TRBJ1-2; no reliable D call. Per germline, CDR1 DFQATT and CDR2 SNEGSKA (reference sequence). The CDR3 has 14 amino acids. The V and J ends lost 3 bases and 3 bases respectively, with 14 bases between them. The CDR3 bases are TGCAGTGCTAGTGAAGGTATGGGCCACTATGGCTACACCTTC. Encoded protein: CSASEGMGHYGYTF.

This chain joins TRBV21-1 and TRBJ2-1; the table calls TRBD1, which could not be checked here. TRBV21-1 is an annotated pseudogene. This CDR3 contains 14 residues. CDR3 sequence reads: CASSRARGDDEQFF. CDR3 nucleotides: TGTGCCAGCAGCAGAGCGCGGGGCGACGATGAGCAGTTCTTC.

This rearrangement joins TRBV19 to TRBJ2-3; D is unresolved. V was trimmed by 3 bases and J by 0 bases, leaving 10 bases between them. This CDR3 is built from 15 residues. The germline gives CDR1 LNHDA, CDR2 SQIVND (reference sequence). CDR3 sequence: CASSISQESTDTQYF. In nucleotides, the CDR3 is TGTGCCAGTAGTATTTCCCAGGAGAGCACAGATACGCAGTATTTT.

The chain links TRBV19 to TRBJ1-1; D unresolved. Germline lookup yields CDR1 LNHDA and CDR2 SQIVND (reference sequence). The V and J ends lost 5 bases and 6 bases respectively, with 10 bases between them. CDR3 length equals 12 residues. This CDR3 is CASSSDNAEAFF. CDR3 DNA: TGTGCCAGTAGTTCTGACAACGCTGAAGCTTTCTTT. The whole variable domain, filled in from reference TRBV19 and TRBJ1-1, reads DGGITQSPKYLFRKEGQNVTLSCEQNLNHDAMYWYRQDPGQGLRLIYYSQIVNDFQKGDIAEGYSVSREKKESFPLTVTSAQKNPTAFYLCASSSDNAEAFFGQGTRLTVV.

This chain uses TRBV10-3 with TRBJ1-6; 7 bases are shared with TRBD1. Germline V gene data show CDR1 as ENHRY and CDR2 as SYGVKD. The CDR3 is 13 residues long. The trim removed 4 bases at V and 6 bases at J, leaving 0 bases unmatched. In nucleotides, the CDR3 is TGTGCCATCAGTGCAGGGGGTAATTCACCCCTCCACTTT. As protein: CAISAGGNSPLHF.

The sample holds a few counts of this clonotype. The chain combines TRBV19 with TRBJ1-5; D not certain. V gave up 8 bases and J gave up 7 bases, with 12 bases separating them. Per germline, CDR1 LNHDA and CDR2 SQIVND (reference sequence). The CDR3 spans 12 residues. The CDR3 region is CASEKGNQPQHF. The DNA for the CDR3 is TGTGCCAGTGAGAAGGGAAACCAGCCCCAGCATTTT. The full variable domain, completed using reference TRBV19 and TRBJ1-5, is DGGITQSPKYLFRKEGQNVTLSCEQNLNHDAMYWYRQDPGQGLRLIYYSQIVNDFQKGDIAEGYSVSREKKESFPLTVTSAQKNPTAFYLCASEKGNQPQHFGDGTRLSIL.

The chain combines TRBV15 with TRBJ1-1, with D unclear. The CDR3 is 12 amino acids. In germline, CDR1 is LNHNV, CDR2 YYDKDF (reference sequence). Trimming stripped 4 bases from V and 3 bases from J, with 6 bases between. The CDR3 DNA reads as TGTGCCACCAGCACGGCGGACACTGAAGCTTTCTTT. This gives the protein CATSTADTEAFF. Complete variable domain (other parts from reference TRBV15 and TRBJ1-1): DAMVIQNPRYQVTQFGKPVTLSCSQTLNHNVMYWYQQKSSQAPKLLFHYYDKDFNNEADTPDNFQSRRPNTSFCFLDIRSPGLGDTAMYLCATSTADTEAFFGQGTRLTVV.

The chain links TRBV5-6 to TRBJ2-5; no reliable D call. The V end lost 2 bases, the J end lost 5 bases, and 7 bases lay between the germline ends. CDR3 length: 12 residues. The V gene's germline CDR1 is SGHDT and CDR2 YYEEEE. The DNA of the CDR3 is TGTGCCAGCAGCTTTAGGTCGGAGACCCAGTACTTC. Translated: CASSFRSETQYF. The full variable domain, with the rest looked up from reference TRBV5-6 and TRBJ2-5, is DAGVTQSPTHLIKTRGQQVTLRCSPKSGHDTVSWYQQALGQGPQFIFQYYEEEERQRGNFPDRFSGHQFPNYSSELNVNALLLGDSALYLCASSFRSETQYFGPGTRLLVL.

The rearrangement links TRBV14 to TRBJ2-7, with D unclear. CDR1 and CDR2 (germline): SGHDN, FVKESK. The CDR3 sequence is 13 residues long. V was clipped by 3 bases and J by 0 bases, with 6 bases between them. CDR3 in amino acids: CASSHLSSYEQYF. In DNA form, the CDR3 reads TGTGCCAGCAGCCACCTGAGCTCCTACGAGCAGTACTTC. Full variable domain (remainder filled in from reference TRBV14 and TRBJ2-7): EAGVTQFPSHSVIEKGQTVTLRCDPISGHDNLYWYRRVMGKEIKFLLHFVKESKQDESGMPNNRFLAERTGGTYSTLKVQPAELEDSGVYFCASSHLSSYEQYFGPGTRLTVT.

V gene TRBV24-1 combines with J gene TRBJ2-2, with D tentatively TRBD1 or TRBD2 (5 bases each). Trimming took 6 bases from V and 6 from J, leaving 10 bases between them. CDR1 KGHDR and CDR2 SFDVKD come from the germline V gene. The length of the CDR3 is 13 residues. The CDR3 sequence: CATSYGAPGELFF. The CDR3 DNA is TGTGCCACCAGTTACGGGGCGCCCGGGGAGCTGTTTTTT.

This clonotype turned up a few times. CDR3 region: CATSREDRGLRNTEAFF. In nucleotides, the CDR3 is TGTGCCACCAGCAGAGAGGACAGGGGGTTGAGGAACACTGAAGCTTTCTTT. The chain employs TRBV15 and TRBJ1-1, with 10 bases matching TRBD1. Germline CDR1 LNHNV, CDR2 YYDKDF (reference sequence). The CDR3 length is 17 residues. After removal of 0 bases from V and 1 base from J, the junction contained 5 bases not matched to a gene.

This clonotype was observed a handful of times. This chain joins TRBV2 and TRBJ1-5; D might be TRBD1 (5 bases). The V gene lost 8 bases and the J gene lost 3 bases, with 11 bases spanning the gap. The germline gives CDR1 SNHLY, CDR2 FYNNEI. The CDR3 spans 13 residues. The CDR3 protein is CASGGDHNQPQHF. For the CDR3, the DNA is TGTGCCAGCGGAGGGGATCACAATCAGCCCCAGCATTTT.

The genes are TRBV6-1 and TRBJ1-1; D gene uncertain. This CDR3 region has 15 residues. V lost 6 bases, J lost 4 bases, and 18 bases lay in between. Per the germline V gene, CDR1 is MNHNS and CDR2 is SASEGT. CDR3 nucleotide sequence: TGTGCCAGCAGCCGAACAGTGGCACTCGGCACTGAAGCTTTCTTT. As protein: CASSRTVALGTEAFF.

The chain recombines TRBV20-1 with TRBJ2-7; possibly TRBD1 for D (5 bases). This CDR3 spans 13 amino acids. CDR1 is DFQATT and CDR2 is SNEGSKA in the germline V gene (reference sequence). The V end was cut by 0 bases, the J end by 2 bases, with 8 bases between. CDR3 protein: CSARDRGPYEQYF. In DNA, the CDR3 is TGCAGTGCTAGAGATAGGGGCCCCTACGAGCAGTACTTC.

This clonotype occurred once. V gene TRBV14 combines with J gene TRBJ1-1, with D possibly TRBD1 on 5 matching bases. Trimming removed 0 bases from V and 11 bases from J, with 10 bases in between. The CDR3 covers 12 residues. From germline, CDR1 is SGHDN and CDR2 FVKESK. CDR3 residues: CASSQDRAKAFF. The CDR3 DNA follows: TGTGCCAGCAGCCAAGACAGGGCAAAGGCTTTCTTT.

CDR3 DNA: TGTGCCAGCAACGAGTCGGTATTGCCCTTAATTGGAGAGCAGTACTTC. This gives the protein CASNESVLPLIGEQYF. This chain uses TRBV6-4 with TRBJ2-7; no clear D gene. The germline gives CDR1 MRHNA, CDR2 SNTAGT. CDR3 length equals 16 residues. The ends were cut back, 7 bases at V and 7 bases at J, with 26 bases in the middle.

CDR3 region: CASSLDSSWGNQPQHF. DNA of the CDR3: TGTGCCAGCAGCTTAGATTCTAGTTGGGGTAATCAGCCCCAGCATTTT. This rearrangement joins TRBV7-6 to TRBJ1-5; no clear D gene. The germline gives CDR1 SGHVS, CDR2 FNYEAQ. The V gene lost 1 base and the J gene lost 4 bases, with 14 bases spanning the gap. The CDR3 totals 16 residues.

This clonotype was detected once. V gene TRBV7-8 combines with J gene TRBJ2-5; no firm D call. The ends were cut back, 1 base at V and 5 bases at J, with 14 bases in the middle. Germline V CDR1 and CDR2: SGHVS, FQNEAQ. The CDR3 extends over 15 amino acids. Written as DNA, the CDR3 is TGTGCCAGCAGCTTAGAAGCAGCTTCGGTGGAGACCCAGTACTTC. Translating it yields CASSLEAASVETQYF.

This clonotype showed up just a few times. The CDR3 bases are TGTGCCAGCACCCTTAAAGGGTACGGTGGGAATTCACCCCTCCACTTT. Amino acid sequence: CASTLKGYGGNSPLHF. The chain joins TRBV27 to TRBJ1-6; D gene unclear. Trimming removed 7 bases at V and 7 bases at J, with 20 bases between. This CDR3 spans 16 amino acids. The V gene's germline CDR1 is MNHEY and CDR2 SMNVEV (reference sequence).

This clonotype was observed a handful of times. The chain employs TRBV4-2 and TRBJ1-6, with 7 bases identical to TRBD1. CDR3 length: 14 amino acids. In germline, CDR1 is LGHNA, CDR2 YNFKEQ. Trimming at V came to 4 bases and at J to 6 bases, leaving 3 bases not matched to a gene. The CDR3 sequence is CASSRGQTNSPLHF. DNA for the CDR3: TGTGCCAGCAGCCGGGGACAGACTAATTCACCCCTCCACTTT.

The CDR3 here is CARVGGSTDTQYF. The CDR3 DNA reads TGCGCCAGGGTGGGGGGTAGCACAGATACGCAGTATTTT. The rearrangement uses TRBV23-1 and TRBJ2-3; the D gene is possibly TRBD2 (6 bases). TRBV23-1 belongs to the ORF category, with a function that is uncertain. V was pared by 9 bases and J by 0 bases, with 10 bases between. The CDR3 length is 13 residues.

This clonotype was seen only a few times. This chain connects TRBV6-1 to TRBJ2-2; D call uncertain. Between the trimmed V and J ends, which lost 7 bases and 2 bases, there was a span of 5 bases. Per germline, CDR1 MNHNS and CDR2 SASEGT. CDR3 length: 12 residues. DNA of the CDR3: TGTGCCAGCAACATAAACACCGGGGAGCTGTTTTTT. Protein: CASNINTGELFF.

The chain joins TRBV10-3 to TRBJ2-2; 7 bases align to TRBD2. The CDR3 has 14 amino acids. J lost 6 bases, V lost 2 bases, and 3 bases had no gene match. CDR1 and CDR2 (germline): ENHRY, SYGVKD. The chain's CDR3 is CAISEMGGAGELFF. The CDR3 region has the DNA TGTGCCATCAGTGAGATGGGGGGGGCCGGGGAGCTGTTTTTT.

A few counts support this clonotype. The chain carries TRBV19 and TRBJ1-1; perhaps TRBD1 as D (6 bases). The CDR3 is 15 residues long. The V and J ends lost 5 bases and 2 bases respectively, with 15 bases between them. Germline assignment: CDR1 LNHDA and CDR2 SQIVND (reference sequence). The CDR3 reads CASSRMGGGNTEAFF. The CDR3 nucleotides read TGTGCCAGTAGTCGGATGGGGGGCGGTAACACTGAAGCTTTCTTT.

This CDR3 is CSAPRGRETQYF. For the CDR3, the DNA is TGCAGTGCTCCTAGGGGACGAGAGACCCAGTACTTC. V usage is TRBV20-1 and J usage is TRBJ2-5; D might be TRBD1 or TRBD2, each matching 5 bases. Germline assignment: CDR1 DFQATT and CDR2 SNEGSKA (reference sequence). V lost 5 bases, J lost 4 bases, and 11 bases lay in between. The CDR3 spans 12 residues.